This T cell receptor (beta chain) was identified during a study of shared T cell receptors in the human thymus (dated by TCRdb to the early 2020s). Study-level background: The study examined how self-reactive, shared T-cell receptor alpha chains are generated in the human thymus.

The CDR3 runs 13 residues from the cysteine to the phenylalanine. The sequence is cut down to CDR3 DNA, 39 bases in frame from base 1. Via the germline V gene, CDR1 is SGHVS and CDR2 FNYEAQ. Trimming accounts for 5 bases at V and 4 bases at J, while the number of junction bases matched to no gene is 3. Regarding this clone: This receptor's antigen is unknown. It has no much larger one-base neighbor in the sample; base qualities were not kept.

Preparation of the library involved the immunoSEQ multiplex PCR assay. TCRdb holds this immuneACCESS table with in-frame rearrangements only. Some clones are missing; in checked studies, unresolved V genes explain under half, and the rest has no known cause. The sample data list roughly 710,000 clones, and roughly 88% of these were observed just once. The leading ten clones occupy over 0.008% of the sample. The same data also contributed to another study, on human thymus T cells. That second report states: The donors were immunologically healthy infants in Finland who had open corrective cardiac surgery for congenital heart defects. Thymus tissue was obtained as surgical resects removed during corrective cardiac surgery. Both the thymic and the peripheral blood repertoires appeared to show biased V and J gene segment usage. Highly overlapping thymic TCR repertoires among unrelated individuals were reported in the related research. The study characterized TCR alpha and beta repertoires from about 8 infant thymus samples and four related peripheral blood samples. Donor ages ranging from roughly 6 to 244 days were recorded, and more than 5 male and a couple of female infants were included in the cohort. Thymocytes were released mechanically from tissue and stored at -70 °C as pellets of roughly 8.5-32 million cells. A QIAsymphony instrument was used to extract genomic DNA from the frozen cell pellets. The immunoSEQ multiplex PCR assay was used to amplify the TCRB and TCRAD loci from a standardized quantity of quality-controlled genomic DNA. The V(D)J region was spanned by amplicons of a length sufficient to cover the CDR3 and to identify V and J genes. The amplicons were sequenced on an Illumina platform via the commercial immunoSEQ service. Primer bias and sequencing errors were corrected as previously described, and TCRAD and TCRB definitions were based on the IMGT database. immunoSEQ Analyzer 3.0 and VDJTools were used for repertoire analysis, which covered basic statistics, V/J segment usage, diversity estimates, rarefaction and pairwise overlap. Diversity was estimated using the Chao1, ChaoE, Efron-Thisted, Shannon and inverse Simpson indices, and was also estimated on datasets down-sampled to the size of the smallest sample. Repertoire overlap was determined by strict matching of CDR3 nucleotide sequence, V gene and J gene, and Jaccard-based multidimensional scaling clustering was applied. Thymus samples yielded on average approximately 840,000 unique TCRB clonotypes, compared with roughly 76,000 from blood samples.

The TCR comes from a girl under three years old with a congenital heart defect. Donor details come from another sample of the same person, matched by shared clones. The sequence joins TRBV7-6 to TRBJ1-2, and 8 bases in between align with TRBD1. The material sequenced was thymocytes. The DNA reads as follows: TGTGCCAGCAGCGCGACAGGGGTCTATGGCTACACCTTC. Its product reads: CASSATGVYGYTF.